The clone carrying this T cell receptor (beta chain) was recorded many times. Its antigen is as yet unknown. The data belong to a study of T cells in Graves' hyperthyroidism and ophthalmopathy. Whole-study results and caveats: The model predicted ophthalmopathy a median approximately six months before onset. Most clonotypes expanded in the thyroid (above 0.001) were also present in blood.

Amplified regions were TCR beta CDR3 sequences from RNA transcripts. With the HTBI primer set, the TCR CDR3 went through a first round of RT-PCR. TCRdb re-analysed the multiplex PCR reads in MiXCR, keeping a single row per CDR3 protein. The sample has around 690,000 distinct CDR3 sequences; roughly 17% are singletons. With 5 bases clipped from V and 5 bases from J, the junction kept 2 bases outside the gene matches. In germline, CDR1 is SGHVS, CDR2 FNYEAQ. This CDR3 contains 14 residues. The specimen was blood. The chain couples TRBV7-6 to TRBJ2-7; 14 bases align to TRBD2. The receptor was derived from a man between 45 and 60 years old with Graves' hyperthyroidism. The CDR3 bases are TGTGCCAGCAGCATGGGACTAGCGGGAGACGAGCAGTACTTC. Its protein product is CASSMGLAGDEQYF.